Following are 24 T cell receptor beta chains from one sample sequenced in a study of blood T cells in healthy people across ages. Using a J-beta primer mix together with a sample-barcoded 5' primer, a second PCR was run for roughly 7 to 12 cycles. TCRdb redid the calling of the 5' RACE reads with MiXCR, one entry per CDR3 protein. The sample lists 550,000 to 800,000 distinct CDR3 sequences, around 32% occurring once. Material: blood. These receptors all stem from a woman older than 75 in good health.

V is TRBV7-9 and J is TRBJ2-7; D unclear. From germline, CDR1 is SEHNR and CDR2 FQNEAQ (reference sequence). V dropped 5 bases and J dropped 8 bases, with 13 bases sitting between them. The CDR3 is 12 amino acids. The CDR3 sequence is CASSPMGIQQYF. The CDR3 DNA follows: TGTGCCAGCAGCCCCATGGGGATACAGCAGTACTTC.

The chain is built from TRBV7-2 and TRBJ2-4; 8 nucleotides align to TRBD2. CDR1 is SGHTA and CDR2 is FQGNSA in the germline V gene. The trim removed 5 bases at V and 4 bases at J, leaving 16 bases unmatched. The CDR3 loop spans 18 amino acids. The CDR3 spells CASSRGGTRRGFKNIQYF. In DNA form, the CDR3 reads TGTGCCAGCAGCCGCGGGGGGACCCGGCGGGGCTTTAAAAACATTCAGTACTTC.

The table lists this clonotype with a few counts. V usage is TRBV6-1 and J usage is TRBJ1-5; 7 nucleotides match TRBD1. Germline V lookup: CDR1 MNHNS, CDR2 SASEGT. The CDR3 loop spans 16 amino acids. V was clipped by 8 bases and J by 0 bases; unmatched bases: 10. The CDR3 DNA is TGTGCCAGCCTAACGCACAGGGGAGGTAGCAATCAGCCCCAGCATTTT. Protein product: CASLTHRGGSNQPQHF.

The rearrangement uses TRBV7-9 and TRBJ2-5; 11 positions match TRBD2. Losses at the gene ends were 7 bases for V and 11 bases for J; bases not matched to a gene: 12. Germline values: CDR1 SEHNR, CDR2 FQNEAQ (reference sequence). This CDR3 is built from 14 residues. The CDR3 DNA sequence: TGTGCCAGCACGACTAGCGGGGCTTACAATGAGCAGTACTTC. Translated: CASTTSGAYNEQYF.

This clonotype occurred a few times. Just one base apart from a much larger clone, this may be a read error. The rearrangement links TRBV5-6 to TRBJ2-1; 10 positions match TRBD1. The CDR3 runs 15 residues. Germline CDR1 is SGHDT and CDR2 is YYEEEE. This CDR3 reads CAGSLWDRGRNEQFF. CDR3 nucleotides: TGTGCCGGCAGCTTGTGGGACAGGGGCCGCAATGAGCAGTTCTTC.

This clonotype was found many times. For the CDR3, the DNA is TGCAGTGCTAGCGGGGATACAGATACGCAGTATTTT. Encoded protein: CSASGDTDTQYF. The rearrangement links TRBV20-1 to TRBJ2-3, with D perhaps matching TRBD2 (5 bases). Trimming pared 3 bases from V and 3 bases from J, leaving 7 bases between. The V gene's germline CDR1 is DFQATT and CDR2 SNEGSKA (reference sequence). The CDR3 is 12 residues long.

This rearrangement joins TRBV7-2 to TRBJ2-3; 8 positions match TRBD2. The CDR3 extends over 13 amino acids. The V and J ends lost 8 bases and 5 bases, in that order; junction bases with no gene match: 6. From germline, CDR1 is SGHTA and CDR2 FQGNSA. In nucleotides, the CDR3 is TGTGCCAGCTGTAGCGGGGCGGGAGATACGCAGTATTTT. It encodes CASCSGAGDTQYF.

This clonotype was seen ten or more times. The chain recombines TRBV7-8 with TRBJ2-2, with D possibly TRBD2 on 6 matching bases. Germline values: CDR1 SGHVS, CDR2 FQNEAQ. With 7 bases removed from V and 2 bases from J, the gap between germline ends came to 20 bases. The CDR3 is 17 amino acids. CDR3: CASTLPGGGPNTGELFF. CDR3 in DNA: TGTGCCAGCACCCTACCTGGAGGAGGGCCAAACACCGGGGAGCTGTTTTTT.

In its sample, this clonotype was seen many times. V usage is TRBV12-3 or TRBV12-4 and J usage is TRBJ2-5, with 8 bases fitting TRBD1. The ends lost 5 bases at V and 4 bases at J; junction bases unmatched: 9. The CDR3 has 15 residues. The CDR3 protein is CASSVGQGWGETQYF. Here the CDR3 DNA reads TGTGCCAGCAGTGTAGGACAGGGTTGGGGAGAGACCCAGTACTTC.

About this clonotype itself: One junction end disagrees with the germline gene, perhaps due to a read error. The rearrangement joins TRBV7-2 to TRBJ2-1; TRBD2 aligns across 14 bases. The CDR3 spans 15 residues. Germline assignment: CDR1 SGHTA and CDR2 FQGNSA. Written as DNA, the CDR3 is TGTGCCAGCAGAGGACTAGCGGGGGGTTACAATGAGCAGGACTTC. Its translation: CASRGLAGGYNEQDF.

In regard to this clonotype: This may be a read error: a much more frequent sequence differs by one nucleotide. The chain combines TRBV20-1 with TRBJ2-1; 8 positions agree with TRBD2. The junction had 15 bases not matched to a gene; V was cut back by 3 bases and J by 8 bases. This CDR3 spans 16 amino acids. The germline V gene has CDR1 DFQATT and CDR2 SNEGSKA (reference sequence). The CDR3 DNA sequence: TGCAGTGCTAGTTTGGGGCGGGGGGCCCATGGGGATGAGCAGTTCTTC. Translation gives CSASLGRGAHGDEQFF.

As regards this clonotype: A much more abundant neighbour one base away suggests this may be a read error. V and J are TRBV6-5 and TRBJ2-1, with TRBD2 matching 13 bases. Per the germline V gene, CDR1 is MNHEY and CDR2 is SVGAGI. The CDR3 is 18 residues long. The CDR3 here is CASSSETGLAGSENAQFF. CDR3 DNA: TGTGCCAGCAGTTCAGAAACGGGACTAGCGGGGTCGGAGAATGCGCAGTTCTTC.

This clonotype was detected only a few times. The rearrangement uses TRBV5-1 and TRBJ2-7; TRBD1 might be the D (6 bases). Trimming removed 1 base at V and 3 bases at J, with 14 bases between. Germline lookup yields CDR1 SGHRS and CDR2 YFSETQ. The CDR3 has 15 amino acids. This chain's CDR3 is CASSLRQDSNYEQYF. The DNA for the CDR3 is TGCGCCAGCAGCTTGAGACAGGACAGTAACTACGAGCAGTACTTC.

This clonotype appeared a few times. The rearrangement uses TRBV20-1 and TRBJ1-1; D is uncertain. The V gene's germline CDR1 is DFQATT and CDR2 SNEGSKA (reference sequence). V was clipped by 4 bases and J by 11 bases, with 14 bases between them. This CDR3 is 11 amino acids long. The CDR3 DNA reads as TGCAGTGCTACCCGTCCCCTCACGGCTTTCTTT. Amino acids: CSATRPLTAFF.

The table lists this clonotype with many counts. The chain is built from TRBV20-1 and TRBJ2-6; D unresolved. CDR3 size: 13 residues. Germline V gives CDR1 DFQATT, CDR2 SNEGSKA (reference sequence). With 3 bases removed from V and 7 bases from J, the gap between germline ends came to 10 bases. CDR3 sequence (DNA): TGCAGTGCTAGGTCCCTGGGAGCCAACGTCCTGACTTTC. It is translated as CSARSLGANVLTF.

This clonotype was counted between two and nine times. This sequence may be a read error, since a much larger clone differs from it by one base. The rearrangement uses TRBV6-5 and TRBJ2-7; D might be TRBD1 (6 bases). Germline values: CDR1 MNHEY, CDR2 SVGAGI. The CDR3 has 13 amino acids. CDR3 nucleotides: TGTGTCAGCAGTTCTTCAGGGGAGTACGAGCAGTACTTC. Encoded protein: CVSSSSGEYEQYF.

The chain couples TRBV20-1 to TRBJ2-1, with TRBD2 identical over 14 bases. Germline-derived CDR1 and CDR2 are DFQATT and SNEGSKA (reference sequence). After removal of 4 bases from V and 6 bases from J, the junction contained 5 bases not matched to a gene. This CDR3 comprises 15 residues. CDR3 DNA: TGCAGTGCTATCTCAGGGACTAGCGGGAGCAATGAGCAGTTCTTC. The encoded protein is CSAISGTSGSNEQFF.

This clonotype was counted at least ten times. The chain uses TRBV29-1 and TRBJ2-1; 12 bases fit TRBD1. CDR1 and CDR2 (germline): SQVTM, ANQGSEA. V lost 4 bases and J lost 9; bases outside the gene matches: 4. The CDR3 is made up of 13 amino acids. CDR3 nucleotide sequence: TGCAGCGTTGTCCGGGACAGGGGGCGTGAGCAGTTCTTC. It yields the protein CSVVRDRGREQFF.

A word on this clonotype: Mismatch with germline at one junction end may stem from a read error. The V gene is TRBV7-3, the J gene TRBJ1-5; D is unclear. The germline gives CDR1 SGHTA, CDR2 FQGTGA. The CDR3 spans 13 residues. The DNA for the CDR3 is TGTTCCAGCAGCTTAACAGTCGATAAGCCCCAGCATTTT. This translates into CSSSLTVDKPQHF.

The chain uses TRBV4-2 and TRBJ2-7, with D possibly matching TRBD1 (6 bases). V was shortened by 1 base and J by 3 bases, with 19 bases between the two germline ends. Germline CDR1 LGHNA, CDR2 YNFKEQ. The CDR3 length is 17 residues. The CDR3 nucleotides are TGTGCCAGCAGCCAAGCCCCAGACAGGAAAATAGGCTACGAGCAGTACTTC. Its translation is CASSQAPDRKIGYEQYF.

This clonotype has only a few counts. A much more abundant neighbour one base away suggests this may be a read error. The V and J genes are TRBV6-5 and TRBJ2-5, with a tentative D call TRBD2 (5 bases). The better agreement between TRBJ2-7 and the DNA end casts doubt on the J call. Germline V gene sequence: CDR1 MNHEY, CDR2 SVGAGI. The CDR3 covers 16 residues. DNA for the CDR3: TGTGCCAGCAGTTACGGCATCCGGGAAAAGACCTACGAGCAGTACTTC. This codes for CASSYGIREKTYEQYF.

This chain connects TRBV15 to TRBJ1-2, with 7 bases aligning to TRBD1. The V and J ends lost 1 base and 4 bases, in that order; junction bases with no gene match: 6. The CDR3 consists of 15 residues. Germline V gene data show CDR1 as LNHNV and CDR2 as YYDKDF (reference sequence). The CDR3 coding sequence is TGTGCCACCAGCAGAGCAGGGGACAGCATCTATGGCTACACCTTC. This encodes CATSRAGDSIYGYTF. Full variable domain (missing parts from reference TRBV15 and TRBJ1-2): DAMVIQNPRYQVTQFGKPVTLSCSQTLNHNVMYWYQQKSSQAPKLLFHYYDKDFNNEADTPDNFQSRRPNTSFCFLDIRSPGLGDTAMYLCATSRAGDSIYGYTFGSGTRLTVV.

Notes on this clonotype: This clone may be a read error of a much larger clone one base away. This sequence joins TRBV5-1 and TRBJ1-6, with D possibly TRBD1 on 6 matching bases. This CDR3 is built from 15 residues. Germline V gene lookup returns CDR1 SGHRS and CDR2 YFSETQ. The CDR3 bases are TGCACCAGCAGCCCAAGGGGGAACGCGAATTCACCCCTCCACTTT. This codes for CTSSPRGNANSPLHF.

The V gene is TRBV2, the J gene TRBJ1-5, with 7 bases lining up with TRBD1. Trimming took 2 bases from V and 2 from J; bases not matched to a gene: 9. Germline loops: CDR1 SNHLY, CDR2 FYNNEI. The CDR3 runs 17 residues. CDR3 sequence reads: CASSERPGQVRNQPQHF. The CDR3 DNA is TGTGCCAGCAGTGAACGGCCAGGACAGGTCCGCAATCAGCCCCAGCATTTT.